One and the same sample provided the 10 T cell receptor beta chains below, sequenced in a study of CD8+CD57+ T cells in acquired aplastic anemia. Genomic DNA, serving as template, underwent TCR beta VDJ and CDR3 profiling. TCRdb fed the reads into MiXCR, producing one record per CDR3 protein. The table includes hundreds of thousands of distinct CDR3 sequences, around 68% detected once. Sequenced material: sorted CD4+, CD8+, or CD8+CD57+ T cells (not recorded which) from PBMCs. Every receptor here comes from a human donor in good health, serving as a control.

The chain is built from TRBV10-3 and TRBJ1-1, with 10 positions matching TRBD1. J lost 3 bases, V lost 11 bases, and 3 bases had no gene match. The CDR3 consists of 12 residues. The germline CDR1 and CDR2 sequences are ENHRY and SYGVKD. This CDR3 reads CASGQGYTEAFF. CDR3 nucleotide sequence: TGTGCCTCGGGACAGGGGTACACTGAAGCTTTCTTT.

This clonotype was recorded only once. This chain links TRBV5-1 with TRBJ1-6; 7 bases are shared with TRBD1. Per the germline V gene, CDR1 is SGHRS and CDR2 is YFSETQ. The CDR3 is made up of 15 amino acids. With V trimmed by 4 bases and J by 3 bases, 4 bases remained unmatched. CDR3 in amino acids: CASSTGQNYNSPLHF. The CDR3, as DNA: TGCGCCAGCAGCACGGGACAGAACTATAATTCACCCCTCCACTTT.

This clonotype showed up just a few times. CDR3 sequence: CATSREDSPLHF. DNA of the CDR3: TGTGCCACCAGCAGGGAGGACTCACCCCTCCACTTT. The chain uses TRBV15 and TRBJ1-6; D is uncertain. CDR1 is LNHNV, CDR2 YYDKDF, per germline (reference sequence). V lost 3 bases to trimming and J lost 10 bases, with 7 bases between them. The CDR3 contains 12 residues.

The chain couples TRBV20-1 to TRBJ2-1; a possible D gene is TRBD1 (5 bases). Trimming removed 1 base from V and 7 bases from J, with 14 bases in between. The CDR3 covers 14 residues. Per the germline V gene, CDR1 is DFQATT and CDR2 is SNEGSKA (reference sequence). Here the CDR3 reads CSARGGGGTNEQFF. The CDR3 nucleotides are TGCAGTGCTAGAGGGGGCGGCGGTACGAATGAGCAGTTCTTC.

This clonotype was seen many times. As DNA, the CDR3 is TGTGCTAGTGGTTTGGGGCAGGGTGGCTCCGGGGCCAACGTCCTGACTTTC. This translates into CASGLGQGGSGANVLTF. The J gene is TRBJ2-6, the V gene TRBV12-5; TRBD1 is a possible D gene (5 bases). This CDR3 comprises 17 residues. Trimming stripped 1 base from V and 4 bases from J, with 14 bases between. Germline V gene lookup returns CDR1 LGHNT and CDR2 FRNRAP.

A word on this clonotype: The junction departs from germline at one end; a sequencing error may be responsible. The rearrangement joins TRBV7-9 to TRBJ1-5; D is perhaps TRBD1 (5 bases). The CDR3 runs 15 residues. CDR1 and CDR2 from the germline V gene are SEHNR and FQNEAQ (reference sequence). This CDR3 is CASSDQGRLGLPRHF. The CDR3 DNA reads TGTGCCAGCAGCGATCAGGGCCGGTTGGGGTTGCCCCGGCATTTT.

The chain recombines TRBV7-2 with TRBJ2-3, with D unresolved. Judging by the DNA end, TRBJ1-5 fits better; the J call may be wrong. This CDR3 spans 14 amino acids. Germline values: CDR1 SGHTA, CDR2 FQGNSA. The DNA of the CDR3 is TGTGCCAGCAGCTTAGTGGGCGGTTTTGATACGCAGCATTTT. It specifies CASSLVGGFDTQHF.

This clonotype was recorded at least ten times. The chain links TRBV7-3 to TRBJ2-3; D might be TRBD2 (7 bases). V was pared by 1 base and J by 2 bases, with 10 bases between. The germline gives CDR1 SGHTA, CDR2 FQGTGA. CDR3 length: 15 amino acids. CDR3 nucleotide sequence: TGTGCCAGCAGCTTAATGGCGGGGGCCACAGATACGCAGTATTTT. It encodes CASSLMAGATDTQYF.

There are many counts of this clonotype. The rearrangement joins TRBV7-3 to TRBJ2-3, with D perhaps TRBD2 (6 bases). Trimming cost V 5 bases and J 4 bases, with 16 bases left between them. Germline CDR1 SGHTA, CDR2 FQGTGA. CDR3 length: 15 residues. The CDR3 DNA reads TGTGCCAGCAGCCCCTCTAGCGAACGCGCAGATACGCAGTATTTT. Residues: CASSPSSERADTQYF.

This clonotype was detected only a few times. With a much larger clone just one base away, this may be a read error. V gene TRBV11-1 combines with J gene TRBJ1-1; tentative D call: TRBD1 (5 bases). V was cut by 1 base and J by 7 bases, with 7 bases left in between. Germline V gene data show CDR1 as SGHAT and CDR2 as FQDESV (reference sequence). The CDR3 runs 12 residues. The CDR3 loop is CASSLEGNEAFF. In DNA, the CDR3 is TGTGCCAGCAGCTTAGAGGGGAATGAAGCTTTCTTT.